This T cell receptor beta chain was sequenced for a study of OX40 agonist ivuxolimab in advanced cancers. Study-level background: Mean age 60 years, range about 23 to 79; about 81% male.

V was clipped by 7 bases and J by 2 bases; unmatched bases: 4. The CDR3 sequence is 13 residues long. The germline V gene encodes CDR1 SNHLY and CDR2 FYNNEI. Libraries were prepared by immunoSEQ multiplex PCR; TCRdb keeps only in-frame clonotypes and omits some of them. The sample yields tens of thousands of clones, over 75% seen once. Sequencing used CD4+ or CD8+ T cells sorted from blood, obtained in a trial of the OX40 agonist ivuxolimab. The clonotype originates from an adult with an advanced solid tumor such as melanoma, head and neck, liver or kidney cancer. The rearrangement links TRBV2 to TRBJ1-1, with 7 bases lining up with TRBD1. The DNA for the CDR3 is TGTGCCAGCAAGGCAGGGGGAAACACTGAAGCTTTCTTT. Protein: CASKAGGNTEAFF.